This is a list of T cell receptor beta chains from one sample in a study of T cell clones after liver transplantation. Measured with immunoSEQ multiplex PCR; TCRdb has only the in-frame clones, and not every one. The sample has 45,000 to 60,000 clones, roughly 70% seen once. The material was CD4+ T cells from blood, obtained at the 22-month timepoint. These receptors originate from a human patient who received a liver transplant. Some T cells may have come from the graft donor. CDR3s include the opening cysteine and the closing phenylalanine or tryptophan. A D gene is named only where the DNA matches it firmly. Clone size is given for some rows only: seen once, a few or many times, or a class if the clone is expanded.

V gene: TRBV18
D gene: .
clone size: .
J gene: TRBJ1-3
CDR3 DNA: TGTGCCAGCTCACCAACCCCAAGATCCTACTCTGGAAACACCATATATTTT
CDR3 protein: CASSPTPRSYSGNTIYF

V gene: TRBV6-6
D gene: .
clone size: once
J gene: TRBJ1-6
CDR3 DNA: TGTGCCAGCCGGGAGGGACATGGGAATTCACCCCTCCACTTT
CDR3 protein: CASREGHGNSPLHF

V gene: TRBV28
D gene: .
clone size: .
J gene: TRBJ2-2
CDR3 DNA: TGTGCCAGCAGTTTAGCCAACTTCGTGGGGGGGCCAACGAACACCGGGGAGCTGTTTTTT
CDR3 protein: CASSLANFVGGPTNTGELFF

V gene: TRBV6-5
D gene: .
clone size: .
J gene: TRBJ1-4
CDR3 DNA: TGTGCCAGCAAGGGGGACGAAAAACTGTTTTTT
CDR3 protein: CASKGDEKLFF

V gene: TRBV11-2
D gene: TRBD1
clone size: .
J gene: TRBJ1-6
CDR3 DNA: TGTGCCAGCAGCCCGTCGACAGGGGGCAGTGGGTCACCCCTCCACTTT
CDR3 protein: CASSPSTGGSGSPLHF

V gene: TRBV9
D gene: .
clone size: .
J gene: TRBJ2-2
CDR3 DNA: TGTGCCAGCAGCGTAGGGGGTCACGGGGAGCTGTTTTTT
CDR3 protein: CASSVGGHGELFF

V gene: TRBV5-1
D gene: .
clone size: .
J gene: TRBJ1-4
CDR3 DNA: TGCGCCAGCAGCTTGGGAGGACAGAGAAATGAAAAACTGTTTTTT
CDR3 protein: CASSLGGQRNEKLFF

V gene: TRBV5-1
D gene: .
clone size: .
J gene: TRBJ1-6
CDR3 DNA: TGCGCCAGCAGCTTACAGGACCCGAGCTCCTATAATTCACCCCTCCACTTT
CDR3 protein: CASSLQDPSSYNSPLHF

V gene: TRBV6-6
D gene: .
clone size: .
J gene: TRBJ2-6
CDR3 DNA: TGTGCCAGCAGTCAGGCCCCCTCTGGGGCCAACGTCCTGACTTTC
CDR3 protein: CASSQAPSGANVLTF

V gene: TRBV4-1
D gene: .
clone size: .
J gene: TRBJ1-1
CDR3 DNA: TGCGCCAGCAGCCAAGTAAGGGGCAGGGCTATCAACACTGAAGCTTTCTTT
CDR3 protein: CASSQVRGRAINTEAFF

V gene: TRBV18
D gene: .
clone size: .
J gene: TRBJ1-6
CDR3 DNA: TGTGCCAGCTCACAAACGAGGAGAAATTCACCCCTCCACTTT
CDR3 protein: CASSQTRRNSPLHF

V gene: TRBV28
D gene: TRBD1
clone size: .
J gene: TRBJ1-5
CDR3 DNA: TGTGCCACCAGGACCGGGACAGGGAATCAGCCCCAGCATTTT
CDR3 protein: CATRTGTGNQPQHF

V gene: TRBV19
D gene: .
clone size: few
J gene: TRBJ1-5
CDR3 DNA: TGTGCCAGTACCCTCAAGGGGGTAGGCCAGCCCCAGCATTTT
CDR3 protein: CASTLKGVGQPQHF

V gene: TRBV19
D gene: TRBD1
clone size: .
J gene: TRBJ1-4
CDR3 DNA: TGTGCCAGTTTTGACAGGGGTGCACCTAATGAAAAACTGTTTTTT
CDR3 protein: CASFDRGAPNEKLFF

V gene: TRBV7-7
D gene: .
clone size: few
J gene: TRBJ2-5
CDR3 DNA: TGTGCCAGCAGACCTAGTGGGCTGAGACTAGGAATAATGGAGACCCAGTACTTC
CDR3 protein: CASRPSGLRLGIMETQYF

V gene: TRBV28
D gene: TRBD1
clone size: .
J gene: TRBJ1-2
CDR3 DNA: TGTGCCAGCAGTCAAACCGGGACAGGGGAGGGCTATGGCTACACCTTC
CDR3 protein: CASSQTGTGEGYGYTF

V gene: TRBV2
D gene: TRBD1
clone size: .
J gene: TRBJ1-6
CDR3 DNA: TGTGCCAGCAGTCGACGGACAGGGGAAAGTAATTCACCCCTCCACTTT
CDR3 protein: CASSRRTGESNSPLHF

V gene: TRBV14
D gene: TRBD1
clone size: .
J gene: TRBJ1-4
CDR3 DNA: TGTGCCAGCAGCCCCCGGACAGGAGGAGAAAAACTGTTTTTT
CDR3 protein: CASSPRTGGEKLFF

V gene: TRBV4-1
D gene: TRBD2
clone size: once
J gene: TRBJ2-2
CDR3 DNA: TGCGCCAGCAGCCTGCAGACTAGCGGGGGCCTTAATACCGGGGAGCTGTTTTTT
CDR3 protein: CASSLQTSGGLNTGELFF

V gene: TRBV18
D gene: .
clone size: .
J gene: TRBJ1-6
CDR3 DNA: TGTGCCAGCTCACCAACAGGGAATCGAGATTCACCCCTCCACTTT
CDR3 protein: CASSPTGNRDSPLHF

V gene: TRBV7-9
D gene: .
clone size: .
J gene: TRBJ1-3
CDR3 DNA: TGTGCCAGCAGCTTAGCACAGGGAAACACCATATATTTT
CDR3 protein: CASSLAQGNTIYF

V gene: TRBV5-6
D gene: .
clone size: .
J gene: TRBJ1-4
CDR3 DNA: TGTGCCAGCAGCCTCGGACCTGGCGAAAAACTGTTTTTT
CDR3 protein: CASSLGPGEKLFF

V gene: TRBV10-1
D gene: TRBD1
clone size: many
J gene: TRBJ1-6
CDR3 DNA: TGCGCCAGCAGAGACAGGGAGGATTCACCCCTCCACTTT
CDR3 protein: CASRDREDSPLHF

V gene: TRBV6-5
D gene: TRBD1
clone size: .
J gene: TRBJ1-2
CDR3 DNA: TGTGCCAGCAGGGTGGACAGGGACTATGGCTACACCTTC
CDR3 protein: CASRVDRDYGYTF

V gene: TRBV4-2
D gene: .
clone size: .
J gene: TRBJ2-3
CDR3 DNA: TGTGCCAGCAGCCAAGATGCCAGCGGGTCGGGTGATACGCAGTATTTT
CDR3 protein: CASSQDASGSGDTQYF

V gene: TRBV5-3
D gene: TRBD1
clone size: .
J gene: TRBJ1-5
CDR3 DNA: TGTGCCAGAAGCGATTCGGACAGGGAAGGCCGACAGCCCCAGCATTTT
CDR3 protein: CARSDSDREGRQPQHF

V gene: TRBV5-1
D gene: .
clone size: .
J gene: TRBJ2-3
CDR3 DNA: TGCGCCAGCAGCCGGGACCAGGGGACAGATACGCAGTATTTT
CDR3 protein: CASSRDQGTDTQYF

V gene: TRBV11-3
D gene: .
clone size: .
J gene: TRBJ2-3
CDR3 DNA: TGTGCCAGCAGCTTAGGGGCGGGGTCAGATACGCAGTATTTT
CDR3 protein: CASSLGAGSDTQYF

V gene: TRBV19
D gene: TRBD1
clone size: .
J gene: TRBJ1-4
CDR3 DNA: TGTGCCAGTAGTATTTCCCGGGACAGACTCCTTAGGGATGAAAAACTGTTTTTT
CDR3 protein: CASSISRDRLLRDEKLFF

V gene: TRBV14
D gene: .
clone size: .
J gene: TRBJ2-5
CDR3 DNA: TGTGCCAGCAGCCAAGATCAGGCACGAGGGGCCCAGGAGACCCAGTACTTC
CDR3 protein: CASSQDQARGAQETQYF

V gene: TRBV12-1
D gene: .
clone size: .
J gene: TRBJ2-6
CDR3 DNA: TGTGCCAGCAGCACCTTCTATATAGGACAAAGTCGGGCCAACGTCCTGACTTTC
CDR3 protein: CASSTFYIGQSRANVLTF

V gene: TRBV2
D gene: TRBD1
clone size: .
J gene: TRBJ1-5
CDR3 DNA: TGTGCCAGCAGTGATAGGACAGGGTACCAGCCCCAGCATTTT
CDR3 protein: CASSDRTGYQPQHF

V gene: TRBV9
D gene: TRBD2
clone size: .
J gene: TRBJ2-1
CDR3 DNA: TGTGCCAGCAGCGTTTCCCAGCGGGGCATCCAGTCCTACAATGAGCAGTTCTTC
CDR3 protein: CASSVSQRGIQSYNEQFF

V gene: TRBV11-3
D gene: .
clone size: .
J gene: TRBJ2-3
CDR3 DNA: TGTGCCAGCAGCCTAAGGACAGATACGCAGTATTTT
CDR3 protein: CASSLRTDTQYF

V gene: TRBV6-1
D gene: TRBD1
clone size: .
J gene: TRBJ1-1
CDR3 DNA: TGTGCCAGCAGTGCCACAGGGGAGACTGAAGCTTTCTTT
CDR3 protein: CASSATGETEAFF

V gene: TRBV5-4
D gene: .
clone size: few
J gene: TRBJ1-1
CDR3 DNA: TGTGCCAGCAGCCTCACCGACCGGGGCGAAGCTTTCTTT
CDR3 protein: CASSLTDRGEAFF

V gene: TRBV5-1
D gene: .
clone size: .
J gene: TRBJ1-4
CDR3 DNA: TGCGCCAGCAGCTTGGGGCTAGCAGGGGAGGCTGAAAAACTGTTTTTT
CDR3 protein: CASSLGLAGEAEKLFF

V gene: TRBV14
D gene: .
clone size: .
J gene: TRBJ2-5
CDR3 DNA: TGTGCCAGCAGCCAGGTCAGACTGGGCGTGTGGGAGACCCAGTACTTC
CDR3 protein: CASSQVRLGVWETQYF

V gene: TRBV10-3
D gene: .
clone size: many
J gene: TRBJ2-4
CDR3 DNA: TGTGCCACGAAGGACAGCCTAAACATTCAGTACTTC
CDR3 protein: CATKDSLNIQYF

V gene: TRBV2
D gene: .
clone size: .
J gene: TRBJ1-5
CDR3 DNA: TGTGCCAGCAAAGAGGAGTATAGCAATCAGCCCCAGCATTTT
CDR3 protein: CASKEEYSNQPQHF

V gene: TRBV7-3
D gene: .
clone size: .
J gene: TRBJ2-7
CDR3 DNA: TGTGCCAGCAGCCCAGAGGCCAACTCCTACGAGCAGTACTTC
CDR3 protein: CASSPEANSYEQYF

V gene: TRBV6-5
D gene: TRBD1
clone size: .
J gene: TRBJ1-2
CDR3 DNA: TGTGCCAGCAGTCCCCGGACAGGGAACTATGGCTACACCTTC
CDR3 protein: CASSPRTGNYGYTF

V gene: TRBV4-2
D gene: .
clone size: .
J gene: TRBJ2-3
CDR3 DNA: TGTGCCAGCAGCCAAGATGGACAGCTAAGCACAGATACGCAGTATTTT
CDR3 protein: CASSQDGQLSTDTQYF

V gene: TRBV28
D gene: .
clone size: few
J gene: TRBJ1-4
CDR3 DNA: TGTGCCAGCAGTTTATCCGGGGGTAATGAAAAACTGTTTTTT
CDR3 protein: CASSLSGGNEKLFF

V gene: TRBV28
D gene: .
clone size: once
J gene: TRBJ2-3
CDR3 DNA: TGTGCCAGCACGGCCGAGGACGGCGCGGGCACAGATACGCAGTATTTT
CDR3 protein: CASTAEDGAGTDTQYF

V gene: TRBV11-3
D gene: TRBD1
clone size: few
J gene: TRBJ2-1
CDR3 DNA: TGTGCCAGCAGCGAGGGACAGGGGGTCGATGAGCAGTTCTTC
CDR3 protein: CASSEGQGVDEQFF

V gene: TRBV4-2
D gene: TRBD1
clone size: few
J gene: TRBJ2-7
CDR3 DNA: TGTGCCAGCAGCCAAGAGACGGGACAGGGCTACGAGCAGTACTTC
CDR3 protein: CASSQETGQGYEQYF

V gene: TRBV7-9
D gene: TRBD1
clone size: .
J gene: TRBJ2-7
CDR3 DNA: TGTGCCAGCAGCTTAGGTAGGGGGCGAACCCACGAGCAGTACTTC
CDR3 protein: CASSLGRGRTHEQYF

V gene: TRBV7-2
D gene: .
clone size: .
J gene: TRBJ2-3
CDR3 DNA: TGTGCCAGCAGCTCTTCAGGGGCAACAGATACGCAGTATTTT
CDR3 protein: CASSSSGATDTQYF

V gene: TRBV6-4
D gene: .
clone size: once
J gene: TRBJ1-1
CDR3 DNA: TGTGCCAGCAGTACTAGACAGACCTCGCTTCGGGACACTGAAGCTTTCTTT
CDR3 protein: CASSTRQTSLRDTEAFF

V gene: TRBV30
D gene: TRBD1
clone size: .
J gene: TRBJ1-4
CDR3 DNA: TGTGCCTGGAAGACCGGGACAGGGGATGAAAAACTGTTTTTT
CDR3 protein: CAWKTGTGDEKLFF

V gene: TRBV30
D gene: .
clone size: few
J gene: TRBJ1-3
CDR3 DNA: TGTGCCTGGAGTACTGCAGCCTCCTCTGGAAACACCATATATTTT
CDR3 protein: CAWSTAASSGNTIYF